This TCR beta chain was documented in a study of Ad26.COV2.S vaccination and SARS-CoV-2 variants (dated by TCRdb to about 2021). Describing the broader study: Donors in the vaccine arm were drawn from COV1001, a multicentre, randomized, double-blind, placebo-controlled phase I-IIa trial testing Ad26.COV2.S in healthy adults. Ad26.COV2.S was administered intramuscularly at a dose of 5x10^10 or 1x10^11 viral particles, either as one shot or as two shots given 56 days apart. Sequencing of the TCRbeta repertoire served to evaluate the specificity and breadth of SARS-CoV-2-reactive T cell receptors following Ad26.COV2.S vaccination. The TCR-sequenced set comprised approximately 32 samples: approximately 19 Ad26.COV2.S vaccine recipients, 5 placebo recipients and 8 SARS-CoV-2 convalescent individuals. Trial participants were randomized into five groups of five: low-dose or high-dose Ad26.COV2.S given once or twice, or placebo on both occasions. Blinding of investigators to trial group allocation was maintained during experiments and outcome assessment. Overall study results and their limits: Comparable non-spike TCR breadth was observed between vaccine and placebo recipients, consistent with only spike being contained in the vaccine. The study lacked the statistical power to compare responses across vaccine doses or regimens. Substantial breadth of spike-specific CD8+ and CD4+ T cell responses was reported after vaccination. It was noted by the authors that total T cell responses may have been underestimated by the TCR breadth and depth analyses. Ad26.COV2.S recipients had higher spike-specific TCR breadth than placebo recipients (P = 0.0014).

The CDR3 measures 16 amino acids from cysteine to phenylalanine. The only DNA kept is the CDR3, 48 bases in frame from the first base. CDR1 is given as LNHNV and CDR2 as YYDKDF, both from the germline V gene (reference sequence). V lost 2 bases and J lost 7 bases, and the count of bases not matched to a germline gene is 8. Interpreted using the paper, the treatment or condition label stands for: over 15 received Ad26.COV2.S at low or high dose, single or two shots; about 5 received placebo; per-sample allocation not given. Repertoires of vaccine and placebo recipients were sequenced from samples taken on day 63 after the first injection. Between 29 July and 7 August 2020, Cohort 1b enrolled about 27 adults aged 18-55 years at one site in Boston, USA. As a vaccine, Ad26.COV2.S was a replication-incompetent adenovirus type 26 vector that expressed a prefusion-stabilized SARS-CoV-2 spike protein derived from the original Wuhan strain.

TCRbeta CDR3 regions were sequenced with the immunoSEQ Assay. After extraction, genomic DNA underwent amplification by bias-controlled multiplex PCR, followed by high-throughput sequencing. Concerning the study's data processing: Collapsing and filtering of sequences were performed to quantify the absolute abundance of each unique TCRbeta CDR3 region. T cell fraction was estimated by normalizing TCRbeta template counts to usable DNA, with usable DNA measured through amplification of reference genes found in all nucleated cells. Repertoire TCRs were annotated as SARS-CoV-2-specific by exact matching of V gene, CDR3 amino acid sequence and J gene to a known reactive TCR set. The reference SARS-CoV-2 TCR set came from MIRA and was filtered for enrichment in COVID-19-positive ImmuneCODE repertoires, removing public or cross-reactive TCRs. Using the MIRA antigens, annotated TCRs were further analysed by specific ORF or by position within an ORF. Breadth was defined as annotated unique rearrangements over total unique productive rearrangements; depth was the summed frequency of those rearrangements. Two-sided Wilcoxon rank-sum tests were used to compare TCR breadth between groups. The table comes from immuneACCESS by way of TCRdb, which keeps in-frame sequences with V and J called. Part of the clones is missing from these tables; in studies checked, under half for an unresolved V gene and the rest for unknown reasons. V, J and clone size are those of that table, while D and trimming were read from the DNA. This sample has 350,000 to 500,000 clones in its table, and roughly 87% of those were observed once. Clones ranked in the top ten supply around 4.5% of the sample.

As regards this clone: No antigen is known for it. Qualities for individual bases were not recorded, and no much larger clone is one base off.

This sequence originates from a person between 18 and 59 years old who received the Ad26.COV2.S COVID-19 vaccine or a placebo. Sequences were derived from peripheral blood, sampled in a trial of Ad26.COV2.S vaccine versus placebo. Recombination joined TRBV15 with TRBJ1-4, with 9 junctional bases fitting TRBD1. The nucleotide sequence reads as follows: TGTGCCACCAGCAGATCCAGGACAGGGGACGGTGAAAAACTGTTTTTT. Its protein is CATSRSRTGDGEKLFF.